Listed below are T cell receptor beta chains from one sample, sequenced in a study of blood T cell repertoires in COVID-19. Some clones are missing from TCRdb's copy, which holds only in-frame ones; the method was immunoSEQ multiplex PCR. The table has 250,000 to 400,000 clones, about nine tenths seen once. The sequencing sample was made of peripheral blood. Receptors originate from a man in his fifties or sixties with active or convalescent COVID-19. CDR3s leave out the opening cysteine and the closing phenylalanine or tryptophan. Expanded clones are given a class, and other clones once, few, many or no size at all.

size: .; J: TRBJ1-5; V: TRBV28; CDR3: ASSLDRDSNQPQH
size: once; J: TRBJ2-7; V: TRBV3-1/TRBV3-2; CDR3: ASSQEGIFAGEDEQY
size: .; J: TRBJ2-3; V: TRBV7-3; CDR3: ASSLQAGAADTQY
size: .; J: TRBJ1-3; V: TRBV28; CDR3: ASSSGDLGGNTIY
size: few; J: TRBJ2-5; V: TRBV2; CDR3: ASSGRQETQY
size: .; J: TRBJ2-1; V: TRBV28; CDR3: ASSSRGSPTYNEQF
size: .; J: TRBJ2-7; V: TRBV10-1; CDR3: ASSESGHYEQY
size: .; J: TRBJ2-3; V: TRBV5-1; CDR3: ASSSGQGVGADTQY
size: .; J: TRBJ1-6; V: TRBV4-2; CDR3: ASSQEVQNSPLH
size: .; J: TRBJ1-2; V: TRBV9; CDR3: ASSSDSGVGYT
size: .; J: TRBJ1-5; V: TRBV19; CDR3: ASSIRLRQGPHPQH
size: .; J: TRBJ2-2; V: TRBV15; CDR3: ATSPARGELF
size: .; J: TRBJ2-2; V: TRBV5-1; CDR3: ASSLGTSGTGELF
size: .; J: TRBJ1-4; V: TRBV30; CDR3: AWKPLRANEKLF
size: .; J: TRBJ2-2; V: TRBV7-3; CDR3: ASSLRVAGEVTGELF
size: .; J: TRBJ1-1; V: TRBV6-5; CDR3: ASSLRGNTEAF
size: .; J: TRBJ2-6; V: TRBV6-4; CDR3: ASSPLTGAGANVLT
size: .; J: TRBJ2-1; V: TRBV5-1; CDR3: ASAFLPGLENNEQF
size: .; J: TRBJ1-2; V: TRBV27; CDR3: ASSRGQGTGYT
size: once; J: TRBJ2-1; V: TRBV18; CDR3: ASSPFSAGNYNEQF
size: .; J: TRBJ1-6; V: TRBV13; CDR3: ASSYGIRGNSPLH
size: .; J: TRBJ2-1; V: TRBV19; CDR3: ASSSTPPNEQF
size: .; J: TRBJ1-3; V: TRBV30; CDR3: AWGDRHSGNTIY
size: .; J: TRBJ2-3; V: TRBV6-2/TRBV6-3; CDR3: ASSPLTSGSAQY
size: .; J: TRBJ1-4; V: TRBV2; CDR3: ASSLDLTNEKLF
size: .; J: TRBJ1-6; V: TRBV2; CDR3: ASTRRSGGYNSPLH
size: .; J: TRBJ1-2; V: TRBV2; CDR3: ASSTGPLNYGYT
size: few; J: TRBJ2-7; V: TRBV5-1; CDR3: ASKLAGGSYEQY
size: .; J: TRBJ2-4; V: TRBV6-5; CDR3: ASSSTGTAKNIQY
size: few; J: TRBJ2-7; V: TRBV19; CDR3: ASSIRGNEQY
size: .; J: TRBJ2-7; V: TRBV3-1/TRBV3-2; CDR3: ASSPSGHPYEQY
size: .; J: TRBJ1-4; V: TRBV29-1; CDR3: SVMTGGNEKLF
size: .; J: TRBJ2-7; V: TRBV5-1; CDR3: ASSLGTGSLSYEQY
size: .; J: TRBJ1-6; V: TRBV11-1; CDR3: ASSLGGGRGSPLH
size: .; J: TRBJ2-2; V: TRBV2; CDR3: ASSAVRTGRTGELF
size: .; J: TRBJ1-2; V: TRBV28; CDR3: ATSPGFYGYT
size: .; J: TRBJ1-5; V: TRBV2; CDR3: ASSDSYQPQH
size: .; J: TRBJ1-5; V: TRBV19; CDR3: ASSPRDRGNQPQH
size: .; J: TRBJ2-3; V: TRBV28; CDR3: ASSNHQGASTDTQY
size: once; J: TRBJ2-1; V: TRBV2; CDR3: ASSELGDEQF
size: .; J: TRBJ2-2; V: TRBV30; CDR3: AWNPQRSFLGQGAFNTGELF
size: .; J: TRBJ1-2; V: TRBV6-5; CDR3: ASSYADSYGYT
size: .; J: TRBJ2-6; V: TRBV7-2; CDR3: AKEGAQAGANVLT
size: .; J: TRBJ1-2; V: TRBV15; CDR3: ATSRDRYGYT
size: .; J: TRBJ1-5; V: TRBV12-5; CDR3: ASAKEQRVGNQPQH
size: .; J: TRBJ1-5; V: TRBV7-9; CDR3: ASSLSHSNQPQH
size: .; J: TRBJ1-5; V: TRBV7-9; CDR3: ASSFGTGLDQPQH
size: .; J: TRBJ1-6; V: TRBV27; CDR3: ASSPGTGAYNSPLH
size: .; J: TRBJ1-2; V: TRBV28; CDR3: ASSPFTGDNGYT
size: .; J: TRBJ1-5; V: TRBV19; CDR3: ASRGQVGDNQPQH
size: .; J: TRBJ1-2; V: TRBV27; CDR3: ASSPRTGSYGYT
size: .; J: TRBJ1-1; V: TRBV29-1; CDR3: SAPGQGWGTEAF
size: .; J: TRBJ1-1; V: TRBV7-3; CDR3: ASSPSGQGFEAF
size: .; J: TRBJ2-2; V: TRBV7-3; CDR3: ASSLIAGGPNGELF
size: .; J: TRBJ2-1; V: TRBV7-3; CDR3: ASSSTRDFRYNEQF